One sample yielded the 14 T cell receptor beta chains listed below, sequenced in a study of metastatic and nonmetastatic thyroid tumors. TCRdb re-called clones from the PCR reads using MiXCR. The sample lists 20,000 or so clones, approximately 26% occurring once. Each patient went into thyroid surgery without having received any treatment. Sequencing was done on a sample of blood. These receptors all stem from a female donor with papillary thyroid cancer or a benign thyroid nodule (not recorded which). Some clones in this sample may be carry-over from other donors' samples.

This clone is medium-sized (0.01 to 0.1%) within its sample. The V gene is TRBV4-1, the J gene TRBJ2-7; TRBD2 is a possible D gene (7 bases). V dropped 5 bases and J dropped 0 bases, with 17 bases sitting between them. The CDR3 consists of 16 residues. Germline CDR1 MGHRA, CDR2 YSYEKL. The chain's CDR3 is CASSGGGGQSSYEQYF. The CDR3 DNA sequence: TGCGCCAGCAGCGGAGGGGGGGGCCAGAGCTCCTACGAGCAGTACTTC.

The chain couples TRBV4-1 to TRBJ2-3; TRBD2 matches 14 bases. Germline trimming cut 3 bases from V and 2 bases from J; bases unmatched to any gene: 7. CDR3 length: 18 amino acids. Germline CDR1 reads MGHRA; CDR2 reads YSYEKL. This chain's CDR3 is CASSQTSGRAVITDTQYF. The DNA for the CDR3 is TGCGCCAGCAGCCAGACTAGCGGGAGGGCCGTTATCACAGATACGCAGTATTTT.

This clone was recorded many times. The chain employs TRBV4-1 and TRBJ1-1; D is unresolved. This CDR3 comprises 12 residues. V lost 0 bases, J lost 9 bases, and 8 bases lay in between. CDR1 and CDR2 (germline): MGHRA, YSYEKL. CDR3 sequence reads: CASSQDGGQAFF. The CDR3, as DNA: TGCGCCAGCAGCCAAGATGGAGGGCAAGCTTTCTTT.

The chain links TRBV11-2 to TRBJ2-3; 11 positions agree with TRBD1. Trimming cost V 5 bases and J 4 bases; bases outside gene matches: 8. The CDR3 loop spans 16 amino acids. The germline V gene encodes CDR1 SGHAT and CDR2 FQNNGV. The CDR3 is CASSLAGTGGADTQYF. The CDR3 region has the DNA TGTGCCAGCAGCCTCGCCGGGACAGGGGGAGCAGATACGCAGTATTTT.

A few counts support this clone. The chain couples TRBV24-1 to TRBJ2-2; TRBD1 matches at 7 bases. CDR3 size: 15 residues. Germline-derived CDR1 and CDR2 are KGHDR and SFDVKD. The junction had 1 base not matched to a gene; V was cut back by 3 bases and J by 1 base. The CDR3 protein is CATSDGTVNTGELFF. In DNA, the CDR3 is TGTGCCACCAGTGATGGGACAGTGAACACCGGGGAGCTGTTTTTT.

This clone counts as medium-sized. This chain joins TRBV28 and TRBJ1-3; D unresolved. The germline V and J ends were trimmed by 8 bases and 5 bases, with 4 bases remaining between them. The germline V gene has CDR1 MDHEN and CDR2 SYDVKM. CDR3 length equals 10 residues. CDR3 amino acids: CASSRNTIYF. The CDR3 DNA sequence: TGTGCCAGCTCAAGAAACACCATATATTTT.

This clone has ten or more counts. The chain employs TRBV9 and TRBJ2-1; no reliable D call. The CDR3 extends over 11 amino acids. Germline lookup yields CDR1 SGDLS and CDR2 YYNGEE. The germline V and J ends were trimmed by 5 bases and 10 bases, with 10 bases remaining between them. This CDR3 is CASSSTSEQFF. CDR3 nucleotide sequence: TGTGCCAGCAGTTCCACAAGCGAGCAGTTCTTC.

By share, this clone counts as medium-sized (0.01 to 0.1%). The rearrangement links TRBV28 to TRBJ1-1; tentatively, D is TRBD1 (5 bases). V dropped 5 bases and J dropped 3 bases, with 10 bases sitting between them. Per germline, CDR1 MDHEN and CDR2 SYDVKM. This CDR3 has 13 amino acids. The chain's CDR3 is CASSILRDTEAFF. CDR3 in DNA: TGTGCCAGCAGTATTCTCAGGGACACTGAAGCTTTCTTT. Drawing the rest from reference TRBV28 and TRBJ1-1, the complete variable domain is DVKVTQSSRYLVKRTGEKVFLECVQDMDHENMFWYRQDPGLGLRLIYFSYDVKMKEKGDIPEGYSVSREKKERFSLILESASTNQTSMYLCASSILRDTEAFFGQGTRLTVV.

This clone was recorded many times. This chain links TRBV20-1 with TRBJ1-4; D not certain. The CDR3 totals 12 residues. Germline V gene data show CDR1 as DFQATT and CDR2 as SNEGSKA (reference sequence). The V end was cut by 3 bases, the J end by 5 bases, with 7 bases between. The CDR3 DNA follows: TGCAGTGCTAGGGCAGAGAATGAAAAACTGTTTTTT. This translates into CSARAENEKLFF.

The chain employs TRBV28 and TRBJ2-3; D ambiguous. The CDR3 contains 14 residues. Trimming cost V 3 bases and J 5 bases, with 12 bases left between them. The germline CDR1 and CDR2 sequences are MDHEN and SYDVKM. The CDR3 reads CASSLEGWGDTQYF. The CDR3 region has the DNA TGTGCCAGCAGTTTGGAAGGGTGGGGAGATACGCAGTATTTT.

The CDR3 protein is CAWTYSRGQTSGNTIYF. CDR3 bases: TGTGCCTGGACCTACTCCCGGGGACAGACCTCTGGAAACACCATATATTTT. V is TRBV30 and J is TRBJ1-3, with 7 bases identical to TRBD1. The CDR3 runs to 17 residues. Germline CDR1 GTSNPN, CDR2 SVGIG (reference sequence). V was pared by 4 bases and J by 0 bases, with 12 bases of the junction left unmatched.

The chain uses TRBV6-5 and TRBJ2-2; TRBD1 matches 7 bases. The V gene end was trimmed by 0 bases and the J gene end by 7 bases; junction bases not matched to a gene: 8. This CDR3 is built from 16 residues. The V gene's germline CDR1 is MNHEY and CDR2 SVGAGI. The CDR3 protein is CASSYSSGGQRGELFF. The CDR3 region has the DNA TGTGCCAGCAGTTACTCTTCAGGGGGACAGCGCGGGGAGCTGTTTTTT.

This clone was counted only a few times. The J gene is TRBJ1-3, the V gene TRBV9; D gene ambiguous. CDR1 is SGDLS and CDR2 is YYNGEE in the germline V gene. The CDR3 totals 18 residues. Between the trimmed V and J ends, which lost 0 bases and 0 bases, there was a span of 16 bases. The CDR3 nucleotides are TGTGCCAGCAGCGTAGGAGACTCCCTGGCCAGCTCTGGAAACACCATATATTTT. This gives the protein CASSVGDSLASSGNTIYF.

This clone has a count of ten or more. The chain carries TRBV19 and TRBJ1-1, with 7 bases aligning to TRBD1. CDR1 is LNHDA, CDR2 SQIVND, per germline (reference sequence). V shed 4 bases, J shed 1 base, and the junction held 12 bases outside the gene matches. This CDR3 is built from 17 residues. DNA of the CDR3: TGTGCCAGTAGTACAGGCGGCAGGGGGTCAAAGAACACTGAAGCTTTCTTT. It specifies CASSTGGRGSKNTEAFF.